The 18 T cell receptor beta chains reported below all come from one sample, sequenced in a study of cytomegalovirus exposure and HLA in healthy donors. PCR was performed using 60 Vbeta and 13 Jbeta primers. TCRdb's copy holds only in-frame clones and misses some; the assay was immunoSEQ multiplex PCR. The profile covers 110,000 or so clones, with 69% appearing a single time and about 5.7% taken by the ten largest. Source material: PBMCs. The receptors stem from a woman aged 65 to 85 in good health and CMV-seropositive.

The chain uses TRBV5-8 and TRBJ1-1, with D possibly TRBD1 on 5 matching bases. V was shortened by 6 bases and J by 6 bases, with 12 bases between the two germline ends. Germline CDR1 SGHTS, CDR2 YDEGEE. The CDR3 length is 12 residues. DNA of the CDR3: TGTGCCAGCACCCTGGGAGGGGCTGAAGCTTTCTTT. Translated: CASTLGGAEAFF.

The rearrangement uses TRBV29-1 and TRBJ1-2; a possible D gene is TRBD1 (5 bases). The germline V gene encodes CDR1 SQVTM and CDR2 ANQGSEA. CDR3 size: 11 residues. V shed 7 bases and J shed 8 bases, with 14 bases lying between them. CDR3 protein: CSARDRGGYTF. The CDR3 DNA sequence: TGCAGCGCTAGGGATAGGGGAGGCTACACCTTC.

V and J are TRBV30 and TRBJ1-3; D uncertain. The CDR3 consists of 14 residues. Germline assignment: CDR1 GTSNPN and CDR2 SVGIG (reference sequence). Trimming shortened V by 2 bases and J by 3 bases, and 11 bases separated the two germline ends. The CDR3 region has the DNA TGTGCCTGGAGTAAAGGAGGGAGTGGAAACACCATATATTTT. Residues: CAWSKGGSGNTIYF.

In this sample, this clone turned up a few times. The chain links TRBV19 to TRBJ1-4; D unclear. V was cut by 6 bases and J by 12 bases, with 14 bases left in between. The V gene's germline CDR1 is LNHDA and CDR2 SQIVND (reference sequence). The CDR3 contains 12 residues. DNA for the CDR3: TGTGCCAGTAGGTCATCTGCCGGGGAACTGTTTTTT. Its translation is CASRSSAGELFF.

The chain combines TRBV4-1 with TRBJ2-3; D may be TRBD2 (7 bases). Trimming shortened V by 2 bases and J by 6 bases, and 15 bases separated the two germline ends. Germline V gives CDR1 MGHRA, CDR2 YSYEKL. The CDR3 consists of 15 residues. CDR3 residues: CASSQMAGASDTQYF. As DNA, the CDR3 is TGCGCCAGCAGCCAAATGGCGGGGGCCTCTGATACGCAGTATTTT.

The rearrangement uses TRBV18 and TRBJ1-1; TRBD1 might be the D (5 bases). Germline assignment: CDR1 KGHSH and CDR2 LQKENI. V lost 2 bases and J 0 bases, leaving 10 bases between the germline ends. This CDR3 is built from 15 residues. CDR3 coding DNA: TGTGCCAGCTCACCATCCTCAGGGATGAACACTGAAGCTTTCTTT. It encodes CASSPSSGMNTEAFF.

The chain has TRBV5-8 and TRBJ2-1, with 7 bases that match TRBD1. V gave up 0 bases and J gave up 2 bases; unmatched junction bases: 2. Germline lookup yields CDR1 SGHTS and CDR2 YDEGEE. The CDR3 is made up of 15 amino acids. CDR3 nucleotides: TGTGCCAGCAGCTTGGGGGGACAGCCCTACAATGAGCAGTTCTTC. The encoded protein is CASSLGGQPYNEQFF.

Concerning this clone: The sample holds other DNA sequences that translate to the same CDR3. In DNA form, the CDR3 reads TGTGCCAGCAGTCGGGGGGCGCAAGAGACCCAGTACTTC. Its translation is CASSRGAQETQYF. V gene TRBV6-5 combines with J gene TRBJ2-5; D is possibly TRBD2 (7 bases). With 5 bases removed from V and 2 bases from J, the gap between germline ends came to 9 bases. This CDR3 has 13 amino acids. The germline V gene encodes CDR1 MNHEY and CDR2 SVGAGI.

The chain couples TRBV30 to TRBJ2-3; D is ambiguous. V gave up 0 bases and J gave up 4 bases, with 11 bases separating them. Germline CDR1 is GTSNPN and CDR2 is SVGIG (reference sequence). The CDR3 runs 14 residues. DNA of the CDR3: TGTGCCTGGAGTGTTCAGAGGTGGTCAGATACGCAGTATTTT. Amino acids: CAWSVQRWSDTQYF.

This sequence joins TRBV7-2 and TRBJ1-5, with 8 bases aligning to TRBD1. Trimming cost V 5 bases and J 9 bases; bases outside gene matches: 9. The CDR3 has 14 amino acids. Germline lookup yields CDR1 SGHTA and CDR2 FQGNSA. The CDR3 here is CASSPEGQGSPQHF. DNA of the CDR3: TGTGCCAGCAGCCCAGAAGGACAGGGCTCGCCCCAGCATTTT.

J is TRBJ1-2 and V is TRBV19, with TRBD1 matching over 7 bases. The CDR3 runs 15 residues. Germline-derived CDR1 and CDR2 are LNHDA and SQIVND (reference sequence). V lost 6 bases to trimming and J lost 0 bases; unmatched junction nucleotides: 7. CDR3 amino acids: CASSKTGKANYGYTF. DNA for the CDR3: TGTGCCAGTAGCAAGACAGGGAAAGCTAACTATGGCTACACCTTC.

This clone was seen a handful of times. The rearrangement uses TRBV6-5 and TRBJ1-2, with 8 bases that match TRBD1. The CDR3 length is 14 residues. V gave up 2 bases and J gave up 8 bases; unmatched junction bases: 7. The germline V gene has CDR1 MNHEY and CDR2 SVGAGI. The CDR3 loop is CASSYADRGKGYTF. DNA for the CDR3: TGTGCCAGCAGTTACGCCGACAGGGGAAAGGGCTACACCTTC.

The V and J genes are TRBV30 and TRBJ2-1; TRBD2 might be the D (6 bases). Germline V gene sequence: CDR1 GTSNPN, CDR2 SVGIG (reference sequence). V shed 2 bases and J shed 9 bases, with 14 bases lying between them. The CDR3 is 13 amino acids. The CDR3 nucleotides are TGTGCCTGGAGTTGGGGGTCCGGGAGTGAGCAGTTCTTC. Its translation: CAWSWGSGSEQFF.

V usage is TRBV7-2 and J usage is TRBJ2-5, with D perhaps matching TRBD2 (5 bases). This CDR3 region has 13 residues. The V gene lost 5 bases and the J gene lost 5 bases, with 12 bases spanning the gap. Germline V gene data show CDR1 as SGHTA and CDR2 as FQGNSA. The CDR3 nucleotides read TGTGCCAGCAGCCCTACTAGTTTCGAGACCCAGTACTTC. Protein product: CASSPTSFETQYF.

This clone was seen more than once but under ten times. The V call is TRBV27, the J call TRBJ2-7, with D tentatively TRBD1 (6 bases). V lost 6 bases to trimming and J lost 2 bases, with 11 bases between them. This CDR3 spans 13 amino acids. Germline CDR1 MNHEY, CDR2 SMNVEV (reference sequence). The CDR3: CASSPDRPYEQYF. The DNA for the CDR3 is TGTGCCAGCAGCCCTGACAGGCCCTACGAGCAGTACTTC.

This clone was seen a few times. The chain employs TRBV2 and TRBJ2-3; TRBD2 matches at 8 bases. This CDR3 is 14 amino acids long. Germline CDR1 is SNHLY and CDR2 is FYNNEI. The V and J ends lost 7 bases and 6 bases, in that order; junction bases with no gene match: 9. The DNA for the CDR3 is TGTGCCAGCAATCCCGGGGGGGGCCAGGATACGCAGTATTTT. The encoded protein is CASNPGGGQDTQYF.

The sample holds one count of this clone. The rearrangement joins TRBV6-5 to TRBJ1-1; no definite D call. The germline V and J ends were trimmed by 0 bases and 2 bases, with 10 bases remaining between them. There are 15 residues in the CDR3. CDR1 and CDR2 (germline): MNHEY, SVGAGI. As DNA, the CDR3 is TGTGCCAGCAGTTACTCGAGGAGTAGCAACACTGAAGCTTTCTTT. This sequence encodes CASSYSRSSNTEAFF.

The V and J genes are TRBV10-3 and TRBJ1-6; 8 nucleotides align to TRBD1. Germline V gene data show CDR1 as ENHRY and CDR2 as SYGVKD. The V gene end was trimmed by 6 bases and the J gene end by 8 bases; junction bases not matched to a gene: 9. This CDR3 has 15 amino acids. CDR3 bases: TGTGCCATCAGCCAAAAGACAGGGGCTGATTCACCCCTCCACTTT. Amino acids: CAISQKTGADSPLHF.